Listed below are T cell receptor beta chains from one sample, sequenced in a study of immune evolution from preneoplasia to lung adenocarcinoma. Method: immunoSEQ multiplex PCR; TCRdb's copy keeps in-frame clones and lacks some. The sample shows roughly 6,300 clones, 75% to 80% of them seen only once. The specimen sequenced was FFPE lung adenocarcinoma in situ tissue. The receptor source for this set is a donor aged 70 or older with lung adenocarcinoma. The CDR3 runs from the conserved cysteine through the conserved F or W. The D gene is left open where the match is weak. Rows give clone size only sometimes, using once, few, many, or a class for an expanded clone.

v_call: TRBV11-2
clone_size: once
j_call: TRBJ2-1
d_call: TRBD2
cdr3_aa: CASSQGLAPYNEQFF
cdr3_nt: TGTGCCAGCAGCCAAGGACTAGCCCCCTACAATGAGCAGTTCTTC

v_call: TRBV7-8
clone_size: -
j_call: TRBJ2-3
d_call: TRBD2
cdr3_aa: CASSLVRAGLAKADTQYF
cdr3_nt: TGTGCCAGCAGCTTAGTCCGGGCGGGACTAGCCAAGGCAGATACGCAGTATTTT

v_call: TRBV5-1
clone_size: -
j_call: TRBJ2-7
d_call: -
cdr3_aa: CASSPWDSASEQYF
cdr3_nt: TGCGCCAGCAGCCCATGGGACTCTGCGAGCGAGCAGTACTTC

v_call: TRBV5-1
clone_size: -
j_call: TRBJ2-3
d_call: -
cdr3_aa: CASSFNGLSTDTQYF
cdr3_nt: TGCGCCAGCAGCTTTAACGGCCTAAGCACAGATACGCAGTATTTT

v_call: TRBV4-1
clone_size: -
j_call: TRBJ1-5
d_call: -
cdr3_aa: CASSQAQDSNQPQHF
cdr3_nt: TGCGCCAGCAGCCAAGCCCAAGATAGCAATCAGCCCCAGCATTTT

v_call: TRBV5-1
clone_size: few
j_call: TRBJ2-5
d_call: TRBD2
cdr3_aa: CASSFGGVWETQYF
cdr3_nt: TGCGCCAGCAGCTTTGGGGGGGTCTGGGAGACCCAGTACTTC

v_call: TRBV27
clone_size: -
j_call: TRBJ2-2
d_call: TRBD2
cdr3_aa: CASRPSSGVFTGELFF
cdr3_nt: TGTGCCAGCAGACCGTCTAGCGGGGTTTTCACCGGGGAGCTGTTTTTT

v_call: TRBV29-1
clone_size: -
j_call: TRBJ1-1
d_call: -
cdr3_aa: CSVPRGDSEAFF
cdr3_nt: TGCAGCGTCCCGAGGGGTGACTCTGAAGCTTTCTTT

v_call: TRBV21-1
clone_size: -
j_call: TRBJ1-3
d_call: -
cdr3_aa: CASSKVGMNAGNTIYF
cdr3_nt: TGTGCCAGCAGCAAAGTTGGGATGAACGCTGGAAACACCATATATTTT

v_call: TRBV7-2
clone_size: -
j_call: TRBJ2-1
d_call: TRBD2
cdr3_aa: CASSLAGGGTHDNEQFF
cdr3_nt: TGTGCCAGCAGCTTAGCTGGGGGGGGGACGCATGACAATGAGCAGTTCTTC

v_call: TRBV5-1
clone_size: -
j_call: TRBJ2-5
d_call: -
cdr3_aa: CASSLLVANRQETQYF
cdr3_nt: TGCGCCAGCAGCTTGCTGGTAGCGAACCGACAAGAGACCCAGTACTTC

v_call: TRBV5-6
clone_size: -
j_call: TRBJ2-7
d_call: -
cdr3_aa: CASSSGARPYEQYF
cdr3_nt: TGTGCCAGCAGCTCGGGGGCAAGACCCTACGAGCAGTACTTC

v_call: TRBV7-2
clone_size: once
j_call: TRBJ1-2
d_call: TRBD1
cdr3_aa: CASSLNRGGYGYTF
cdr3_nt: TGTGCCAGCAGCTTAAACAGGGGAGGCTATGGCTACACCTTC

v_call: TRBV5-6
clone_size: -
j_call: TRBJ1-1
d_call: -
cdr3_aa: CASSLFGIMNTEAFF
cdr3_nt: TGTGCCAGCAGCTTATTTGGGATTATGAACACTGAAGCTTTCTTT

v_call: TRBV10-3
clone_size: once
j_call: TRBJ1-5
d_call: -
cdr3_aa: CAISGQTNQPQHF
cdr3_nt: TGTGCCATCAGCGGACAGACTAATCAGCCCCAGCATTTT

v_call: TRBV5-6
clone_size: -
j_call: TRBJ1-2
d_call: -
cdr3_aa: CASSLGVGGISVGYTF
cdr3_nt: TGTGCCAGCAGCTTGGGGGTCGGGGGGATATCGGTTGGCTACACCTTC

v_call: TRBV28
clone_size: -
j_call: TRBJ1-5
d_call: -
cdr3_aa: CASSFGAGVGDQPQHF
cdr3_nt: TGTGCCAGCAGTTTTGGAGCGGGGGTAGGGGATCAGCCCCAGCATTTT

v_call: TRBV19
clone_size: -
j_call: TRBJ1-5
d_call: -
cdr3_aa: CASSPQARADPQHF
cdr3_nt: TGTGCCAGTAGTCCACAGGCCCGTGCGGATCCCCAGCATTTT

v_call: TRBV28
clone_size: -
j_call: TRBJ2-7
d_call: TRBD2
cdr3_aa: CASSLIAGAPYEQYF
cdr3_nt: TGTGCCAGCAGTTTAATAGCGGGGGCTCCCTACGAGCAGTACTTC

v_call: TRBV18
clone_size: once
j_call: TRBJ1-3
d_call: -
cdr3_aa: CASSPEGPNYSGNTIYF
cdr3_nt: TGTGCCAGCTCACCAGAGGGTCCCAATTACTCTGGAAACACCATATATTTT

v_call: TRBV27
clone_size: few
j_call: TRBJ1-1
d_call: -
cdr3_aa: CASRTANTEAFF
cdr3_nt: TGTGCCAGCAGGACAGCGAACACTGAAGCTTTCTTT

v_call: TRBV7-8
clone_size: once
j_call: TRBJ1-1
d_call: -
cdr3_aa: CASSPRRAVGSTEAFF
cdr3_nt: TGTGCCAGCAGCCCCCGGCGGGCGGTTGGTAGTACTGAAGCTTTCTTT

v_call: TRBV5-1
clone_size: -
j_call: TRBJ1-3
d_call: -
cdr3_aa: CASSLELQGHTIYF
cdr3_nt: TGCGCCAGCAGCTTGGAACTCCAGGGCCACACCATATATTTT

v_call: TRBV28
clone_size: -
j_call: TRBJ1-3
d_call: -
cdr3_aa: CASTKVAWENTIYF
cdr3_nt: TGTGCCAGCACCAAGGTCGCCTGGGAAAACACCATATATTTT

v_call: TRBV9
clone_size: -
j_call: TRBJ2-7
d_call: -
cdr3_aa: CASSGRDGPYEQYF
cdr3_nt: TGTGCCAGCAGCGGACGGGACGGCCCATACGAGCAGTACTTC

v_call: TRBV11-2
clone_size: few
j_call: TRBJ2-5
d_call: -
cdr3_aa: CASSQGASGAQETQYF
cdr3_nt: TGTGCCAGCAGCCAGGGGGCTAGCGGGGCACAAGAGACCCAGTACTTC

v_call: TRBV7-3
clone_size: -
j_call: TRBJ1-6
d_call: -
cdr3_aa: CASSPLDGHPMNSPLHF
cdr3_nt: TGTGCCAGCAGCCCCTTGGACGGCCACCCTATGAATTCACCCCTCCACTTT

v_call: TRBV18
clone_size: -
j_call: TRBJ1-1
d_call: -
cdr3_aa: CASSPLGTGHTEAFF
cdr3_nt: TGTGCCAGCTCACCACTGGGGACGGGGCACACTGAAGCTTTCTTT

v_call: TRBV10-3
clone_size: few
j_call: TRBJ1-1
d_call: TRBD1
cdr3_aa: CAISTPGQGNTEAFF
cdr3_nt: TGTGCCATCAGCACCCCGGGACAGGGGAACACTGAAGCTTTCTTT

v_call: TRBV18
clone_size: -
j_call: TRBJ1-3
d_call: -
cdr3_aa: CASSPTNSGNTIYF
cdr3_nt: TGTGCCAGCTCACCAACCAACTCTGGAAACACCATATATTTT

v_call: TRBV11-2
clone_size: -
j_call: TRBJ2-7
d_call: -
cdr3_aa: CASSLSRDRPYEQYF
cdr3_nt: TGTGCCAGCAGCTTAAGTAGAGACAGACCCTACGAGCAGTACTTC

v_call: TRBV2
clone_size: once
j_call: TRBJ2-3
d_call: -
cdr3_aa: CASRRAGNTDTQYF
cdr3_nt: TGTGCCAGTCGGAGGGCGGGAAACACAGATACGCAGTATTTT

v_call: TRBV6-5
clone_size: -
j_call: TRBJ1-1
d_call: -
cdr3_aa: CASHPGETANTEAFF
cdr3_nt: TGTGCCAGCCACCCCGGGGAAACGGCGAACACTGAAGCTTTCTTT

v_call: TRBV19
clone_size: -
j_call: TRBJ1-5
d_call: -
cdr3_aa: CASSIVGTENQPQHF
cdr3_nt: TGTGCCAGTAGTATAGTTGGCACGGAAAATCAGCCCCAGCATTTT

v_call: TRBV5-1
clone_size: -
j_call: TRBJ1-3
d_call: -
cdr3_aa: CASSSGTGNTIYF
cdr3_nt: TGCGCCAGCAGCTCAGGGACTGGAAACACCATATATTTT

v_call: TRBV2
clone_size: once
j_call: TRBJ1-5
d_call: -
cdr3_aa: CASSEGDYQPQHF
cdr3_nt: TGTGCCAGCAGTGAAGGCGATTACCAGCCCCAGCATTTT

v_call: TRBV28
clone_size: once
j_call: TRBJ2-7
d_call: TRBD1
cdr3_aa: CASTRAGGSYEQYF
cdr3_nt: TGTGCCAGCACCAGGGCAGGGGGTTCCTACGAGCAGTACTTC

v_call: TRBV25-1
clone_size: -
j_call: TRBJ2-1
d_call: TRBD2
cdr3_aa: CASSDIRAGGEQFF
cdr3_nt: TGTGCCAGCAGTGATATAAGGGCGGGGGGCGAGCAGTTCTTC

v_call: TRBV12-5
clone_size: -
j_call: TRBJ1-2
d_call: -
cdr3_aa: CASGSDTHYGYTF
cdr3_nt: TGTGCTAGTGGTTCGGACACTCACTATGGCTACACCTTC

v_call: TRBV11-2
clone_size: -
j_call: TRBJ2-3
d_call: -
cdr3_aa: CASSLDPGTQDTQYF
cdr3_nt: TGTGCCAGCAGCTTAGATCCCGGGACCCAAGATACGCAGTATTTT

v_call: TRBV28
clone_size: -
j_call: TRBJ2-7
d_call: -
cdr3_aa: CASSTQQGAGEQYF
cdr3_nt: TGTGCCAGCAGTACTCAACAGGGTGCCGGCGAGCAGTACTTC

v_call: TRBV19
clone_size: -
j_call: TRBJ1-3
d_call: -
cdr3_aa: CASSSVSGNTIYF
cdr3_nt: TGTGCCAGTAGTAGCGTCTCTGGAAACACCATATATTTT

v_call: TRBV19
clone_size: once
j_call: TRBJ2-2
d_call: -
cdr3_aa: CASSPGGHANTGELFF
cdr3_nt: TGTGCCAGTAGCCCTGGCGGACACGCGAACACCGGGGAGCTGTTTTTT

v_call: TRBV5-6
clone_size: -
j_call: TRBJ1-1
d_call: -
cdr3_aa: CASSPRDWALEAFF
cdr3_nt: TGTGCCAGCAGCCCCCGTGACTGGGCCCTTGAAGCTTTCTTT

v_call: TRBV7-3
clone_size: -
j_call: TRBJ2-2
d_call: TRBD2
cdr3_aa: CASSVTSGSTGELFF
cdr3_nt: TGTGCCAGCAGCGTGACTAGCGGGTCCACCGGGGAGCTGTTTTTT

v_call: TRBV29-1
clone_size: -
j_call: TRBJ2-1
d_call: TRBD2
cdr3_aa: CSVVWRGDEQFF
cdr3_nt: TGCAGCGTTGTTTGGCGGGGGGATGAGCAGTTCTTC

v_call: TRBV19
clone_size: -
j_call: TRBJ1-2
d_call: -
cdr3_aa: CASDPGNSYGYTF
cdr3_nt: TGTGCCAGCGACCCAGGGAATTCCTATGGCTACACCTTC

v_call: TRBV5-1
clone_size: -
j_call: TRBJ2-2
d_call: TRBD1
cdr3_aa: CASSGGTGTTGELFF
cdr3_nt: TGCGCCAGCAGCGGGGGGACAGGGACCACCGGGGAGCTGTTTTTT

v_call: TRBV2
clone_size: few
j_call: TRBJ2-3
d_call: -
cdr3_aa: CASSEGALGAVTDTQYF
cdr3_nt: TGTGCCAGCAGTGAAGGGGCTTTGGGGGCCGTCACAGATACGCAGTATTTT

v_call: TRBV30
clone_size: -
j_call: TRBJ1-2
d_call: -
cdr3_aa: CAWRATGSLLGYTF
cdr3_nt: TGTGCCTGGAGGGCAACAGGGAGCTTACTCGGCTACACCTTC

v_call: TRBV19
clone_size: few
j_call: TRBJ2-7
d_call: -
cdr3_aa: CASSWSVSYEQYF
cdr3_nt: TGTGCCAGTAGTTGGTCAGTCTCGTACGAGCAGTACTTC